This is a list of T cell receptor beta chains from one sample in a study of blood T cell repertoires in COVID-19. Assay: immunoSEQ multiplex PCR; the TCRdb copy retains only in-frame clones and omits some. Counted here are hundreds of thousands of clones, 70% to 90% occurring once; the ten biggest clones make up about 1.2%. What was sequenced was peripheral blood. The receptor source for this set is a man aged 35-49 years with acute or convalescent COVID-19. The CDR3 runs from the conserved cysteine through the conserved F or W. Fields, in order: D gene, clone size, J gene, V gene, CDR3 protein, CDR3 DNA. A D gene is named only where the DNA matches it firmly. Size tells how often a clone was seen (once, few, many) or the class of an expanded clone, and some rows leave it out.

NA NA TRBJ1-5 TRBV5-5 CASSLARGSNQPQHF TGTGCCAGCAGTTTGGCCCGAGGGAGCAATCAGCCCCAGCATTTT
TRBD1 NA TRBJ1-3 TRBV10-3 CAISSRDRALSGNTIYF TGTGCCATCAGCAGCCGGGACAGGGCACTATCTGGAAACACCATATATTTT
TRBD2 NA TRBJ2-5 TRBV9 CASSVGVAGGSQETQYF TGTGCCAGCAGCGTAGGGGTAGCGGGAGGGTCTCAAGAGACCCAGTACTTC
NA few TRBJ1-2 TRBV9 CASSARRRGANYGYTF TGTGCCAGCAGCGCCCGCCGGCGGGGAGCTAACTATGGCTACACCTTC
NA NA TRBJ1-4 TRBV15 CATSRGDRGDEKLFF TGTGCCACCAGCAGAGGCGACCGGGGAGATGAAAAACTGTTTTTT
TRBD2 NA TRBJ2-3 TRBV30 CAWSATLAGGETDTQYF TGTGCCTGGAGTGCCACCTTAGCGGGAGGGGAAACAGATACGCAGTATTTT
TRBD1 NA TRBJ1-4 TRBV24-1 CATSDHRPGQGVVGEKLFF TGTGCCACCAGTGATCATCGTCCGGGACAGGGTGTCGTGGGTGAAAAACTGTTTTTT
TRBD1 NA TRBJ1-5 TRBV4-1 CASSQPTGGPLMKPQHF TGCGCCAGCAGCCAACCAACAGGGGGACCCCTTATGAAGCCCCAGCATTTT
TRBD1 once TRBJ1-2 TRBV5-1 CASSPETGAGYTF TGCGCCAGCAGCCCCGAGACAGGGGCCGGCTACACCTTC
NA NA TRBJ1-4 TRBV3-1/TRBV3-2 CASSQDMEEKLFF TGTGCCAGCAGCCAAGATATGGAGGAAAAACTGTTTTTT
TRBD1 NA TRBJ2-7 TRBV15 CATSRTRQGTYEQYF TGTGCCACCAGCCGAACGAGACAGGGGACCTACGAGCAGTACTTC
TRBD1 NA TRBJ1-2 TRBV6-5 CASSYIGTGGAGYTF TGTGCCAGCAGTTATATCGGGACAGGGGGCGCTGGCTACACCTTC
TRBD1 NA TRBJ2-7 TRBV19 CASSIGRGYEQYF TGTGCCAGTAGTATAGGCAGGGGGTACGAGCAGTACTTC
TRBD2 NA TRBJ2-5 TRBV4-1 CASSQGPPLAGGRVGETQYF TGCGCCAGCAGCCAAGGACCCCCGCTAGCGGGGGGGCGTGTAGGGGAGACCCAGTACTTC
TRBD1 NA TRBJ1-5 TRBV5-8 CASVEGLNRQGVWNQPQHF TGTGCCAGCGTTGAGGGTTTAAACCGACAGGGGGTGTGGAATCAGCCCCAGCATTTT
TRBD2 NA TRBJ2-1 TRBV10-3 CAISGLAGPYNEQFF TGTGCCATCAGTGGTCTAGCGGGGCCTTACAATGAGCAGTTCTTC
NA NA TRBJ1-5 TRBV7-8 CASSPPVWTAQPQHF TGTGCCAGCAGCCCGCCCGTCTGGACTGCTCAGCCCCAGCATTTT
NA few TRBJ2-1 TRBV12-3/TRBV12-4 CASSSGSRREQFF TGTGCCAGCAGTTCCGGCAGCCGGCGGGAGCAGTTCTTC
TRBD1 NA TRBJ2-7 TRBV6-5 CASNRDRSSYEQYF TGTGCCAGCAACCGGGACAGAAGCTCCTACGAGCAGTACTTC
NA once TRBJ2-6 TRBV19 CASSIINGANVLTF TGTGCCAGTAGTATAATCAATGGGGCCAACGTCCTGACTTTC
TRBD2 NA TRBJ2-2 TRBV4-1 CASSRGLATSTGELFF TGCGCCAGCAGCCGGGGACTAGCGACGAGCACCGGGGAGCTGTTTTTT
NA few TRBJ1-2 TRBV2 CASSLRQLWEGYTF TGTGCCAGCAGTCTACGGCAGTTATGGGAGGGCTACACCTTC
NA NA TRBJ2-2 TRBV4-2 CASSPIPQGNVELFF TGTGCCAGCAGCCCGATCCCCCAGGGGAATGTTGAGCTGTTTTTT
NA NA TRBJ2-1 TRBV4-1 CASSQEWVGGVGYEQFF TGCGCCAGCAGCCAAGAGTGGGTGGGGGGTGTGGGTTATGAGCAGTTCTTC
TRBD1 few TRBJ2-2 TRBV10-1 CASSDPWTGGGLSTGELFF TGCGCCAGCAGCGACCCCTGGACAGGGGGCGGTTTGAGCACCGGGGAGCTGTTTTTT
NA NA TRBJ1-1 TRBV2 CASRTGQATEAFF TGTGCCAGCAGGACAGGCCAAGCCACTGAAGCTTTCTTT
NA NA TRBJ2-3 TRBV24-1 CATSGYGLGPSTDTQYF TGTGCCACCAGTGGTTACGGGTTGGGGCCAAGCACAGATACGCAGTATTTT
NA NA TRBJ1-2 TRBV24-1 CATRRDSNYGYTF TGTGCCACCAGAAGGGACTCTAACTATGGCTACACCTTC
TRBD1 NA TRBJ2-6 TRBV7-3 CASSRTGGAGANVLTF TGTGCCAGCAGCCGAACAGGGGGCGCTGGGGCCAACGTCCTGACTTTC
NA NA TRBJ2-3 TRBV6-2/TRBV6-3 CASSFPVGVADTQYF TGTGCCAGCAGTTTTCCCGTCGGAGTAGCAGATACGCAGTATTTT
NA NA TRBJ2-3 TRBV12-3/TRBV12-4 CASMSQGSQYF TGTGCCAGCATGTCGCAGGGCTCGCAGTATTTT
NA NA TRBJ2-7 TRBV10-1 CASSESAGASYEQYF TGCGCCAGCAGTGAGTCGGCAGGGGCCAGCTACGAGCAGTACTTC
TRBD1 NA TRBJ1-1 TRBV5-4 CASSLGDREAFF TGTGCCAGCAGCTTGGGGGACAGGGAGGCTTTCTTT